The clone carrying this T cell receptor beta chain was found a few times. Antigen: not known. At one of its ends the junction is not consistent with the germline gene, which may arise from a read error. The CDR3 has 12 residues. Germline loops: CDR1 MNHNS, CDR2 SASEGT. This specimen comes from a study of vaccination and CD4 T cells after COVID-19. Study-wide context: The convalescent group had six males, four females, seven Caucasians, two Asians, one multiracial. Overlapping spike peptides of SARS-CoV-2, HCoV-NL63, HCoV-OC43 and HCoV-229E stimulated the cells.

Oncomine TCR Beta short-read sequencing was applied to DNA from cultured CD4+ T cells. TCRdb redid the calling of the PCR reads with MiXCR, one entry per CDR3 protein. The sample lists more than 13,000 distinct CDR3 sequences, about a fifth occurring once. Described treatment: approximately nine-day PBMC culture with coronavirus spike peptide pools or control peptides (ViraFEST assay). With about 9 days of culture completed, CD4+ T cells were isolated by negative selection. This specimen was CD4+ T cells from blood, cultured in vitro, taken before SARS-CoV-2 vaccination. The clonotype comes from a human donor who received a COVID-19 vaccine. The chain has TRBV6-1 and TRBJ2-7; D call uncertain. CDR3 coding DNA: TGTGCCAGCAGTGCTATCTCCTCCGAGCAGTACTTC. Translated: CASSAISSEQYF.